This T cell receptor beta chain stems from a study of radiotherapy plus CTLA-4 blockade in lung cancer. Patients had chemo-refractory metastatic non-small-cell lung cancer and received focal radiation plus CTLA-4 blockade that used ipilimumab. The CDR3 runs 16 residues. V lost 2 bases and J lost 5; bases outside the gene matches: 6. Per germline, CDR1 SGHRS and CDR2 YFSETQ. Some clones are missing from TCRdb's copy, which holds only in-frame ones; the method was immunoSEQ multiplex PCR. The sample lists tens of thousands of clones; 72% were seen once. General study points: The best prediction of response reportedly came from early blood T cell clone dynamics, with interferon-beta.

Worth noting for this clone: Its antigen is unidentified.

Sequenced material: peripheral blood, taken from a patient treated with radiotherapy plus ipilimumab. This sequence joins TRBV5-1 and TRBJ2-1; 11 positions match TRBD2. The receptor comes from a human donor with non-small cell lung cancer that progressed on radiotherapy plus ipilimumab. CDR3 coding DNA: TGCGCCAGCAGCTTCACCGGGACTAGCGGAGACAATGAGCAGTTCTTC. This gives the protein CASSFTGTSGDNEQFF.